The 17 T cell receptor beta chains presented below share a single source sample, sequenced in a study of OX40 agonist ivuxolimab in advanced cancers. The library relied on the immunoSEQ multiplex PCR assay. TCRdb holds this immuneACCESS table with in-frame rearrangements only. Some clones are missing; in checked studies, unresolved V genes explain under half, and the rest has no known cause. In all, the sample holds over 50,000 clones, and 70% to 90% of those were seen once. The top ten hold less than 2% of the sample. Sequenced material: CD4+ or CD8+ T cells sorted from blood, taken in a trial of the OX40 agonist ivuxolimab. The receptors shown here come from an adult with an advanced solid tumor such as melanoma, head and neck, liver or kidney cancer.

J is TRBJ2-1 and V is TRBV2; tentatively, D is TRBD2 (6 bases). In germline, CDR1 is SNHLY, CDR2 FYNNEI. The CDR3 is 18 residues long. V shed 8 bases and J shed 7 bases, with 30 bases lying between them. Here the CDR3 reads CASPDGKSRGLPSNEQFF. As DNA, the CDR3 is TGTGCCAGCCCAGACGGGAAGAGCCGGGGACTCCCTTCTAATGAGCAGTTCTTC.

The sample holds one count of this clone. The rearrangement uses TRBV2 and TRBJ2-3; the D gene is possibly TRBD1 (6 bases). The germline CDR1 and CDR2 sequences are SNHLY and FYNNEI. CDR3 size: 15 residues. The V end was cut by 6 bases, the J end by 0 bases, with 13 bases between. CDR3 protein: CASRGRTVSTDTQYF. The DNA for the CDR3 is TGTGCCAGCAGGGGAAGGACAGTAAGCACAGATACGCAGTATTTT.

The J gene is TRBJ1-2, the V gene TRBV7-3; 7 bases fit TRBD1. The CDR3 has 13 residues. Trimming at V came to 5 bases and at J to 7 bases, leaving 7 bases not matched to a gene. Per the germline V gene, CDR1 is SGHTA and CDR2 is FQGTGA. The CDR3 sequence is CASSPRQGGGYTF. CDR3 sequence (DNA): TGTGCCAGCAGCCCGCGACAGGGAGGTGGCTACACCTTC.

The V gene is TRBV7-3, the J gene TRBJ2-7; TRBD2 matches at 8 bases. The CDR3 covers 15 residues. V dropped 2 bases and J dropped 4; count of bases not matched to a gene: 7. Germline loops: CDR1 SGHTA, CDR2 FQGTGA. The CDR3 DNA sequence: TGTGCCAGCAGCTTATTCGGGGGGGTGGAGTACGAGCAGTACTTC. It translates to CASSLFGGVEYEQYF.

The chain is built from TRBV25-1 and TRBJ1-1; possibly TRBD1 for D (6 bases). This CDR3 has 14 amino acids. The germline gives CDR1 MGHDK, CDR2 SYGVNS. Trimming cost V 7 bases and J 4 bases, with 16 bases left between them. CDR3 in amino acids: CASTEGTRPTEAFF. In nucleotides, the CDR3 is TGTGCCAGCACCGAAGGGACAAGACCCACTGAAGCTTTCTTT.

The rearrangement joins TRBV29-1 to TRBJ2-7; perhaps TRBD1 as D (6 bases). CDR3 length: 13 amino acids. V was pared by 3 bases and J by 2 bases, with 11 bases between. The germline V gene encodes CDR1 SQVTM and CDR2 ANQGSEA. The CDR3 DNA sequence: TGCAGCGTTGAGGCAGGGACAACCTACGAGCAGTACTTC. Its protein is CSVEAGTTYEQYF.

The CDR3 protein is CASSRTGGIEQPQHF. The CDR3 DNA follows: TGTGCCAGCTCAAGAACAGGGGGGATAGAGCAGCCCCAGCATTTT. The chain uses TRBV18 and TRBJ1-5; 8 nucleotides align to TRBD1. This CDR3 has 15 amino acids. V shed 5 bases, J shed 7 bases, and the junction held 10 bases outside the gene matches. Germline CDR1 reads KGHSH; CDR2 reads LQKENI.

The CDR3 is CASSQGLGEDTQYF. In nucleotides, the CDR3 is TGTGCCAGCAGCCAAGGACTGGGCGAAGATACGCAGTATTTT. V gene TRBV4-2 combines with J gene TRBJ2-3; no clear D gene. V was cut by 1 base and J by 5 bases, with 10 bases left in between. Germline V gene data show CDR1 as LGHNA and CDR2 as YNFKEQ. This CDR3 is 14 amino acids long.

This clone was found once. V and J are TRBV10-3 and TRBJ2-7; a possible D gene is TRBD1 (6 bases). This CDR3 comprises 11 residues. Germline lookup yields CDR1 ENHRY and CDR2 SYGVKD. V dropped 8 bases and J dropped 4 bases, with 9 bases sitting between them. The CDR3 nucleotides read TGTGCCATCGGGGGCGTTTACGAGCAGTACTTC. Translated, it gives CAIGGVYEQYF.

The CDR3 DNA sequence: TGTGCCAGTAGCCCAGGACAGACCTACGAGCAGTACTTC. It yields the protein CASSPGQTYEQYF. The genes are TRBV19 and TRBJ2-7; the D gene is possibly TRBD1 (6 bases). The CDR3 is 13 amino acids. Trimming stripped 6 bases from V and 2 bases from J, with 11 bases between. CDR1 is LNHDA, CDR2 SQIVND, per germline (reference sequence).

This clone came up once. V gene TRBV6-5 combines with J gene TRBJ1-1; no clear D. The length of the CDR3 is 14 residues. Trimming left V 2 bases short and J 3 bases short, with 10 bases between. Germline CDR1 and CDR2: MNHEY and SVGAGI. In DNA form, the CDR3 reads TGTGCCAGCAGTTACGGACGGAGACACACTGAAGCTTTCTTT. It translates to CASSYGRRHTEAFF.

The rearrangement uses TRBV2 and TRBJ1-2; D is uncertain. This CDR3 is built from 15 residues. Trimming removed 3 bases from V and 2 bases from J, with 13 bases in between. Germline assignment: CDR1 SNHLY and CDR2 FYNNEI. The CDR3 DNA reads TGTGCCAGCAGTGAGGGTCGGAACCGAAACTATGGCTACACCTTC. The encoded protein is CASSEGRNRNYGYTF.

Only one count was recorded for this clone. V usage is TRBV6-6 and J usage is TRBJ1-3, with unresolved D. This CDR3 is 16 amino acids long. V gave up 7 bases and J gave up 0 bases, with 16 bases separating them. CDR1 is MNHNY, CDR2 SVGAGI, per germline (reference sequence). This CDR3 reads CASTIDGTYSGNTIYF. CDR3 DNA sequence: TGTGCCAGCACCATAGACGGAACTTACTCTGGAAACACCATATATTTT.

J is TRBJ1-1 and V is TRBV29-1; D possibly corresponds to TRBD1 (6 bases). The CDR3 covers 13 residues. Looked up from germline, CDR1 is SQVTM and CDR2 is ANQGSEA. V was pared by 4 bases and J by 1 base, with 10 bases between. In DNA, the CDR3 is TGCAGCGTTGTAAAGACAGGGAACACTGAAGCTTTCTTT. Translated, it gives CSVVKTGNTEAFF.

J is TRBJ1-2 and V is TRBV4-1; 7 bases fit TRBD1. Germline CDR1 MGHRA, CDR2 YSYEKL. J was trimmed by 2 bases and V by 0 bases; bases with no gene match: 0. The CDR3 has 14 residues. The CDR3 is CASSQDRGNYGYTF. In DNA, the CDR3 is TGCGCCAGCAGCCAAGACAGGGGGAACTATGGCTACACCTTC.

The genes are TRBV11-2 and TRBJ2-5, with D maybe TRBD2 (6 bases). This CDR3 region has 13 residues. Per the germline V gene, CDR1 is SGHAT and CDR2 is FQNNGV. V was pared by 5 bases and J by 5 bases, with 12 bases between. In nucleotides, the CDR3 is TGTGCCAGCAGCACCCTAGCGAGCGAGACCCAGTACTTC. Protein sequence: CASSTLASETQYF. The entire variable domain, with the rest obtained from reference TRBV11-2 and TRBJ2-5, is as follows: EAGVAQSPRYKIIEKRQSVAFWCNPISGHATLYWYQQILGQGPKLLIQFQNNGVVDDSQLPKDRFSAERLKGVDSTLKIQPAKLEDSAVYLCASSTLASETQYFGPGTRLLVL.

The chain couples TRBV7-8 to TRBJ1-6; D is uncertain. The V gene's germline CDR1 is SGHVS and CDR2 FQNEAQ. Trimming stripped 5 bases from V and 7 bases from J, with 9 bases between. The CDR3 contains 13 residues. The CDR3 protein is CASSPGLNSPLHF. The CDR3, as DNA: TGTGCCAGCAGCCCTGGGTTGAATTCACCCCTCCACTTT.